Listed below are T cell receptor beta chains from one sample, sequenced in a study of spatial heterogeneity in lung cancer. TCRdb analysed the 5' RACE reads with MiXCR anew, one entry per CDR3 protein. The sample shows about 48,000 distinct CDR3 sequences, less than 5.5% of them seen only once. Sequenced here: PBMCs, sampled at surgery. Source of these receptors: a male donor with early-stage non-small cell lung cancer. Each CDR3 is given with its conserved first and last residue. The order of the fields is clone size, D gene, CDR3 length, V gene, J gene, CDR3 protein, CDR3 DNA. D genes are given only for firm matches. A row's size may be missing; if present it is once, few, many or a size class.

many,TRBD1,13,TRBV9,TRBJ1-1,CASSQGQFTEAFF,TGTGCCAGCAGCCAGGGACAGTTCACTGAAGCTTTCTTT
many,.,13,TRBV18,TRBJ1-1,CASSPRENTEAFF,TGTGCCAGCTCACCCAGAGAGAACACTGAAGCTTTCTTT
many,.,12,TRBV19,TRBJ2-2,CASRNRIGELFF,TGTGCCAGTAGGAATCGGATCGGGGAGCTGTTTTTT
many,.,14,TRBV7-2,TRBJ2-7,CASSSSAGSYEQYF,TGTGCCAGCAGCTCATCCGCCGGCTCCTACGAGCAGTACTTC
.,.,13,TRBV9,TRBJ2-1,CASSVAMNNEQFF,TGTGCCAGCAGCGTAGCTATGAACAATGAGCAGTTCTTC
many,.,13,TRBV11-2,TRBJ2-3,CASSGQLGDTQYF,TGTGCCAGCTCCGGACAGCTAGGGGATACGCAGTATTTT
many,TRBD1,14,TRBV27,TRBJ1-1,CASSLGTVNTEAFF,TGTGCCAGCAGTTTGGGGACAGTAAACACTGAAGCTTTCTTT
.,.,15,TRBV5-5,TRBJ2-3,CASSSRLRELGTQYF,TGTGCCAGCAGCTCCCGACTTAGGGAGCTCGGTACGCAGTATTTT
medium-sized,.,14,TRBV9,TRBJ1-6,CASSVGGYNSPLHF,TGTGCCAGCAGCGTGGGGGGATATAATTCACCCCTCCACTTT
many,.,14,TRBV6-1,TRBJ2-7,CATCLLQGSYEQYF,TGTGCCACCTGTCTTCTTCAGGGATCCTACGAGCAGTACTTC
many,TRBD2,20,TRBV4-1,TRBJ2-5,CASSQDQDRGLVAGVGTQYF,TGCGCCAGCAGCCAAGACCAAGATCGGGGTTTGGTAGCGGGAGTGGGGACCCAGTACTTC
many,.,14,TRBV29-1,TRBJ2-7,CSVEDSTQTYEQYF,TGCAGCGTTGAAGATAGTACCCAAACCTACGAGCAGTACTTC
medium-sized,.,12,TRBV12-3/TRBV12-4,TRBJ2-3,CASSFNTDTQYF,TGTGCCAGCAGTTTTAACACAGATACGCAGTATTTT
many,.,14,TRBV2,TRBJ1-2,CASRDWGTTYGYTF,TGTGCCAGCAGGGATTGGGGCACGACATATGGCTACACCTTC
many,TRBD1,12,TRBV28,TRBJ2-1,CVSGDRGFEQFF,TGTGTCAGCGGGGACAGGGGCTTCGAGCAGTTCTTC
many,.,14,TRBV24-1,TRBJ2-5,CATSDRRFPETQYF,TGTGCCACCAGTGATAGACGGTTCCCAGAGACCCAGTACTTC
many,.,17,TRBV9,TRBJ2-1,CASSVAPSQLSYNEQFF,TGTGCCAGCAGCGTAGCGCCTAGCCAACTCTCCTACAATGAGCAGTTCTTC
many,TRBD1,16,TRBV5-1,TRBJ1-2,CASSVTPGQGAQGYTF,TGCGCCAGCAGCGTAACACCGGGACAGGGGGCGCAGGGCTACACCTTC
many,.,14,TRBV20-1,TRBJ2-7,CSAAVRGIDYEQYF,TGCAGTGCTGCCGTAAGGGGGATTGACTACGAGCAGTACTTC
many,.,14,TRBV2,TRBJ2-2,CASIQGLASGELFF,TGTGCCAGCATCCAGGGCCTGGCCTCCGGGGAGCTGTTTTTT
many,.,12,TRBV3-1,TRBJ2-7,CASRVSSYEQYF,TGTGCCAGCAGGGTGAGCTCCTACGAGCAGTACTTC
many,.,15,TRBV28,TRBJ2-7,CASSFLRLGVGEQYF,TGTGCCAGCAGTTTCCTCCGATTGGGAGTGGGGGAGCAGTACTTC
many,.,13,TRBV29-1,TRBJ1-5,CSVVSGAGQPQHF,TGCAGCGTTGTCTCGGGGGCAGGTCAGCCCCAGCATTTT
many,TRBD1,12,TRBV29-1,TRBJ2-7,CSVETGAYEQYF,TGCAGCGTTGAAACAGGGGCCTACGAGCAGTACTTC
many,.,13,TRBV9,TRBJ1-2,CASSEQGSGGYTF,TGTGCCAGCAGCGAACAGGGTTCTGGTGGCTACACCTTC
many,.,14,TRBV7-2,TRBJ1-5,CASSLEGRYQPQHF,TGTGCCAGCAGCTTAGAGGGAAGGTATCAGCCCCAGCATTTT
many,.,15,TRBV10-3,TRBJ2-2,CAISESAGRTGELFF,TGTGCCATCAGTGAGTCGGCGGGAAGGACCGGGGAGCTGTTTTTT
many,.,16,TRBV4-1,TRBJ2-1,CASSQGSGQTYNEQFF,TGCGCCAGCAGCCAAGGAAGCGGGCAAACCTACAATGAGCAGTTCTTC
many,.,13,TRBV5-1,TRBJ2-3,CASSLDTEGPHLF,TGCGCCAGCAGCTTGGATACGGAGGGGCCGCATCTGTTT
many,.,14,TRBV28,TRBJ2-7,CASSLGRVAYEQYF,TGTGCCAGCAGTTTAGGGCGGGTAGCCTACGAGCAGTACTTC
many,TRBD1,13,TRBV12-3/TRBV12-4,TRBJ1-1,CASSQGQATEAFF,TGTGCCAGCAGCCAGGGACAGGCCACTGAAGCTTTCTTT
.,.,13,TRBV13,TRBJ2-1,CASSLGLANEQFF,TGTGCCAGCAGCTTGGGACTTGCGAATGAGCAGTTCTTC
many,TRBD2,15,TRBV12-3/TRBV12-4,TRBJ2-1,CASSLREAAYNEQFF,TGTGCCAGCAGTTTACGGGAGGCCGCCTACAATGAGCAGTTCTTC
many,TRBD2,15,TRBV18,TRBJ2-1,CASSPLRLADNEQFF,TGTGCCAGCTCACCGCTTAGACTAGCGGACAATGAGCAGTTCTTC
few,.,15,TRBV10-1,TRBJ2-7,CASSEHWAQEGEQYF,TGCGCCAGCAGTGAGCATTGGGCCCAGGAGGGCGAGCAGTACTTC
many,.,14,TRBV2,TRBJ1-6,CASSPGTSALTLHF,TGTGCCAGCAGCCCTGGGACATCAGCCCTCACCCTCCACTTT
many,.,14,TRBV7-8,TRBJ2-7,CASSLWPSSYEQYF,TGTGCCAGCAGCTTATGGCCCAGTTCCTACGAGCAGTACTTC
many,TRBD2,14,TRBV12-3/TRBV12-4,TRBJ2-3,CASSLTSHTDTQYF,TGTGCCAGCAGTTTGACTAGCCACACAGATACGCAGTATTTT
many,TRBD2,17,TRBV20-1,TRBJ2-7,CSAISPLAGVWGYEQYF,TGCAGTGCAATATCCCCTCTAGCGGGAGTCTGGGGGTACGAGCAGTACTTC
many,TRBD2,16,TRBV6-1,TRBJ2-1,CASRTSGSLTYNEQFF,TGTGCCAGCAGGACTAGCGGGTCCCTTACCTACAATGAGCAGTTCTTC
many,TRBD2,16,TRBV4-1,TRBJ2-7,CASSPGGLAGYSEQYF,TGCGCCAGCAGCCCGGGGGGGCTAGCGGGGTACTCCGAGCAGTACTTC
many,.,14,TRBV29-1,TRBJ1-2,CSVEDSGGTYGYTF,TGCAGCGTTGAAGATAGTGGTGGAACTTATGGCTACACCTTC
.,.,14,TRBV20-1,TRBJ2-7,CSARGGGNTYEQYF,TGCAGTGCTAGAGGTGGCGGGAACACCTACGAGCAGTACTTC
.,TRBD2,16,TRBV7-9,TRBJ2-1,CASSPPGGGLKYEQFF,TGTGCCAGCAGCCCCCCGGGGGGGGGACTTAAGTATGAGCAGTTCTTC
.,TRBD2,15,TRBV6-5,TRBJ2-1,CASSYSGGRKNEQFF,TGTGCCAGCAGTTACTCTGGCGGGAGAAAGAATGAGCAGTTCTTC
many,.,13,TRBV7-8,TRBJ2-3,CASSSQGTDTQYF,TGTGCCAGCAGTTCCCAGGGCACAGATACGCAGTATTTT
many,.,18,TRBV4-2,TRBJ1-3,CASSQDPAGKITGNTIYF,TGTGCCAGCAGCCAAGATCCGGCAGGAAAGATAACTGGAAACACCATATATTTT
many,TRBD1,15,TRBV27,TRBJ2-5,CASSPMTGGGETQYF,TGTGCCAGCAGCCCTATGACAGGGGGCGGAGAGACCCAGTACTTC